The 18 T cell receptor beta chains given below trace back to one sample, sequenced in a study of siplizumab effects on memory and regulatory T cells. TCRdb's table, derived via immunoSEQ multiplex PCR, lists solely in-frame clones and lacks some. The sample lists approximately 92,000 clones; roughly 94% were seen once. Sequencing was carried out using non-Treg CD4+ T cells sorted from blood. The receptor source for this set is a human donor in good health.

The DNA of the CDR3 is TGTGCCAGCAGTTTGCGTGGGACTACCGAGAACAATGAGCAGTTCTTC. Encoded protein: CASSLRGTTENNEQFF. The V call is TRBV27, the J call TRBJ2-1; TRBD2 matches at 7 bases. The trim removed 3 bases at V and 5 bases at J, leaving 10 bases unmatched. The CDR3 extends over 16 amino acids. CDR1 MNHEY and CDR2 SMNVEV come from the germline V gene (reference sequence).

This clone was observed a few times. This chain uses TRBV27 with TRBJ1-1, with 8 nucleotides matching TRBD1. V trimming: 5 bases; J trimming: 0 bases; junction bases outside the gene matches: 11. Germline assignment: CDR1 MNHEY and CDR2 SMNVEV (reference sequence). The CDR3 contains 17 residues. As DNA, the CDR3 is TGTGCCAGCAGTCCCATCACGGGACAGGTCATGAACACTGAAGCTTTCTTT. Its protein is CASSPITGQVMNTEAFF.

The CDR3 region has the DNA TGTGCCAGCAGCTTCCGGACTAGCCTCTCAAGCTCCTACAATGAGCAGTTCTTC. Protein sequence: CASSFRTSLSSSYNEQFF. V usage is TRBV5-4 and J usage is TRBJ2-1; 8 bases are shared with TRBD2. Germline V CDR1 and CDR2: SGHNT, YYREEE (reference sequence). The CDR3 is made up of 18 amino acids. V shed 2 bases and J 0 bases; nucleotides not matched to a gene: 10.

The chain's CDR3 is CASSPGGAANYGYTF. In DNA, the CDR3 is TGTGCCAGCAGCCCAGGCGGCGCAGCTAACTATGGCTACACCTTC. V is TRBV9 and J is TRBJ1-2; D is ambiguous. This CDR3 spans 15 amino acids. V lost 4 bases, J lost 0 bases, and 13 bases lay in between. Germline lookup yields CDR1 SGDLS and CDR2 YYNGEE.

This chain joins TRBV19 and TRBJ1-5; 7 nucleotides agree with TRBD1. CDR3 length equals 16 residues. Germline-derived CDR1 and CDR2 are LNHDA and SQIVND (reference sequence). V lost 6 bases, J lost 0 bases, and 8 bases stayed unmatched. The CDR3 DNA follows: TGTGCCAGTAGCCGGGACAGATCTTATAGCAATCAGCCCCAGCATTTT. Its translation: CASSRDRSYSNQPQHF.

This chain links TRBV30 with TRBJ1-2; 11 bases are shared with TRBD1. The CDR3 is 14 amino acids. Losses at the gene ends were 4 bases for V and 8 bases for J; bases not matched to a gene: 9. Germline CDR1 reads GTSNPN; CDR2 reads SVGIG (reference sequence). The CDR3 here is CAWNPGQGARGYTF. The CDR3 bases are TGTGCCTGGAACCCAGGACAGGGGGCCCGAGGCTACACCTTC. Complete variable domain (other parts from reference TRBV30 and TRBJ1-2): SQTIHQWPATLVQPVGSPLSLECTVEGTSNPNLYWYRQAAGRGLQLLFYSVGIGQISSEVPQNLSASRPQDRQFILSSKKLLLSDSGFYLCAWNPGQGARGYTFGSGTRLTVV.

This chain links TRBV19 with TRBJ2-1, with D hard to call. The CDR3 contains 15 residues. Trimming took off 0 bases at V and 4 bases at J, with 10 bases between the two ends. Germline V CDR1 and CDR2: LNHDA, SQIVND (reference sequence). CDR3 DNA sequence: TGTGCCAGTAGTATAGATCGAGCAGTTTACAATGAGCAGTTCTTC. Translation: CASSIDRAVYNEQFF. The whole variable domain, filled in from reference TRBV19 and TRBJ2-1, reads DGGITQSPKYLFRKEGQNVTLSCEQNLNHDAMYWYRQDPGQGLRLIYYSQIVNDFQKGDIAEGYSVSREKKESFPLTVTSAQKNPTAFYLCASSIDRAVYNEQFFGPGTRLTVL.

CDR3 protein: CASSRQGEDQPQHF. In nucleotides, the CDR3 is TGTGCCAGCAGTAGACAGGGGGAGGATCAGCCCCAGCATTTT. The chain has TRBV27 and TRBJ1-5; 9 nucleotides agree with TRBD1. The CDR3 has 14 amino acids. CDR1 is MNHEY and CDR2 is SMNVEV in the germline V gene (reference sequence). V lost 5 bases and J lost 5; bases outside the gene matches: 4.

The rearrangement uses TRBV7-9 and TRBJ2-1, with D maybe TRBD2 (7 bases). Germline V CDR1 and CDR2: SEHNR, FQNEAQ (reference sequence). Trimming took off 2 bases at V and 8 bases at J, with 19 bases between the two ends. The CDR3 length is 16 residues. CDR3 coding DNA: TGTGCCAGCAGCTTAAGGGGGAGGGAGAGGAGCGATGAGCAGTTCTTC. It yields the protein CASSLRGRERSDEQFF.

V is TRBV6-5 and J is TRBJ2-3; D gene uncertain. V gave up 6 bases and J gave up 4 bases, with 11 bases separating them. This CDR3 is built from 13 residues. The germline V gene encodes CDR1 MNHEY and CDR2 SVGAGI. CDR3 DNA sequence: TGTGCCAGCAGCCTCCTAGGCCCAGATACGCAGTATTTT. Amino acid sequence: CASSLLGPDTQYF.

The rearrangement uses TRBV28 and TRBJ1-6; 9 bases match TRBD1. V was clipped by 2 bases and J by 10 bases; unmatched bases: 12. CDR1 and CDR2 (germline): MDHEN, SYDVKM. CDR3 length: 17 amino acids. The CDR3 DNA follows: TGTGCCAGCAGTTTAGTACGACAGGGGGTGGTGAGCTCACCCCTCCACTTT. Protein product: CASSLVRQGVVSSPLHF.

This chain links TRBV5-1 with TRBJ2-2; TRBD2 aligns across 8 bases. Germline CDR1 reads SGHRS; CDR2 reads YFSETQ. Unmatched junction bases numbered 4, after V lost 0 bases and J lost 3 bases. This CDR3 is built from 16 residues. In DNA, the CDR3 is TGCGCCAGCAGCTTGGCCACGGGAGGGGACACCGGGGAGCTGTTTTTT. Its protein product is CASSLATGGDTGELFF.

This chain links TRBV27 with TRBJ2-1; 8 nucleotides align to TRBD2. J gave up 7 bases and V 6 bases, and 8 bases lay outside the gene matches. The CDR3 is 14 amino acids. The V gene's germline CDR1 is MNHEY and CDR2 SMNVEV (reference sequence). The CDR3 spells CASRPTRGGNEQFF. CDR3 coding DNA: TGTGCCAGCAGACCCACTCGGGGGGGGAATGAGCAGTTCTTC.

Written as DNA, the CDR3 is TGTGCCAGCAGCCTCCGGGACAGCCCCACCGGGGAGCTGTTTTTT. Its translation is CASSLRDSPTGELFF. The chain combines TRBV7-9 with TRBJ2-2; 7 nucleotides agree with TRBD1. J gave up 4 bases and V 5 bases, and 7 bases lay outside the gene matches. The CDR3 covers 15 residues. Germline CDR1 SEHNR, CDR2 FQNEAQ (reference sequence).

J is TRBJ2-5 and V is TRBV15, with D perhaps matching TRBD1 (5 bases). Germline V gene lookup returns CDR1 LNHNV and CDR2 YYDKDF (reference sequence). V lost 3 bases and J lost 5, with 13 bases in between. The CDR3 is 14 amino acids. The CDR3 region has the DNA TGTGCCACCAGCAGGCTTTCAGGGTGGGAGACCCAGTACTTC. It yields the protein CATSRLSGWETQYF.

A single count supports this clone. The chain combines TRBV5-8 with TRBJ2-3; TRBD1 aligns across 8 bases. Germline trimming cut 2 bases from V and 0 bases from J; bases unmatched to any gene: 8. From germline, CDR1 is SGHTS and CDR2 YDEGEE. The CDR3 loop spans 17 amino acids. In DNA, the CDR3 is TGTGCCAGCAGCTTCCGGACAGGGTACCTTAGCACAGATACGCAGTATTTT. Translation: CASSFRTGYLSTDTQYF.

V usage is TRBV10-1 and J usage is TRBJ2-1, with D hard to call. Trimming stripped 4 bases from V and 0 bases from J, with 16 bases between. The CDR3 sequence is 17 residues long. CDR1 WNHNN and CDR2 SYGVQD come from the germline V gene (reference sequence). CDR3 loop: CASSGIPDHLSYNEQFF. The CDR3 DNA follows: TGCGCCAGCAGTGGGATCCCAGACCACCTCTCCTACAATGAGCAGTTCTTC.

This chain joins TRBV2 and TRBJ1-3, with D possibly being TRBD1 (5 bases). The V and J ends lost 0 bases and 7 bases respectively, with 13 bases between them. The germline V gene has CDR1 SNHLY and CDR2 FYNNEI. This CDR3 has 15 amino acids. The CDR3 loop is CASSEAGQGSNTIYF. CDR3 bases: TGTGCCAGCAGTGAAGCGGGTCAGGGAAGCAACACCATATATTTT.